The next 18 T cell receptor beta chains were all read from a single sample in a study of tissue T cells after allogeneic stem cell transplantation. TCRdb keeps only in-frame clones here, not all; method: immunoSEQ multiplex PCR. The sample has roughly 50,000 clones, 73% seen once. The sample consisted of sorted cells pooled from one or two spleens. All receptors come from a pool of C57BL/6 mice in good health.

Details on this clone: The genes are named according to mouse. CDR3 amino acids: CASGDGSERLFF. Incomplete CDR3 DNA: TGTGCCAGCGGTGATGGAAGCGAAAGATTATTT. The chain joins TRBV13-2 to TRBJ1-4; D gene uncertain. The CDR3 extends 1 residue past the end of the read, so its final part is completed from the germline J gene. CDR1 is NNHNN and CDR2 is SYGAGS in the germline V gene (reference sequence). CDR3 size: 12 residues. The V and J ends lost 0 bases and 7 bases respectively, with 4 bases between them.

This clone turned up a few times. Each gene name is a mouse one. The sequenced fragment ends 1 residue before the CDR3 boundary, so the rest is inferred from the germline J gene. The rearrangement joins TRBV30 to TRBJ2-3, with D uncertain. This CDR3 spans 12 amino acids. The V and J ends lost 6 bases and 0 bases respectively, with 7 bases between them. The germline V gene encodes CDR1 SQVVS and CDR2 ANEGSEA. Incomplete CDR3 DNA: TGTAGTTCAACAGATAGTGCAGAAACGCTGTAT. The encoded protein is CSSTDSAETLY. The CDR3 reads in full as CSSTDSAETLYF.

Of note for this clone: The gene symbols are mouse symbols. The read ends 1 residue early relative to the CDR3; the germline J gene fills the gap. The rearrangement links TRBV2 to TRBJ2-5, with 7 bases aligning to TRBD2. V was clipped by 2 bases and J by 4 bases; unmatched bases: 0. Germline CDR1 is LGHNA and CDR2 is YSYQKL. The CDR3 is made up of 13 amino acids. The CDR3 DNA, read in part, is TGTGCCAGCAGCCAACTGGGGGAAGACACCCAGTAC. Encoded protein: CASSQLGEDTQY. From start to end, the CDR3 is CASSQLGEDTQYF.

This clone appeared once. Genes and germline come from the mouse. With the read ending 1 residue before the CDR3 end, the germline J gene is used to fill in that end. This chain links TRBV19 with TRBJ1-1, with D possibly matching TRBD1 (5 bases). CDR3 length: 14 amino acids. Germline CDR1 reads FNHDT; CDR2 reads SITEND (reference sequence). Trimming took off 3 bases at V and 1 base at J, with 10 bases between the two ends. This CDR3 is CASSTSGGNTEVFF. The sequenced CDR3 bases are TGTGCCAGCAGTACGTCGGGGGGAAACACAGAAGTCTTC.

A note on this clone: Gene names and germline match the mouse. The sequenced fragment ends 1 residue before the CDR3 boundary, so the rest is inferred from the germline J gene. The chain carries TRBV24 and TRBJ1-1; D is undetermined. Germline-derived CDR1 and CDR2 are KGHTA and FRNEEI. The CDR3 has 12 residues. The V end was cut by 0 bases, the J end by 6 bases, with 5 bases between. The CDR3 reads CASSLYIPEVFF. The sequenced part of the CDR3 DNA is TGTGCCAGCAGTCTGTATATCCCAGAAGTCTTC.

Notes on this clone: Gene names follow the mouse nomenclature. The read stops 1 residue short of the end of the CDR3; the missing end is completed from the germline J gene. The chain is built from TRBV31 and TRBJ2-1; D remains unclear. Deletions cut 3 bases from V and 1 base from J, with 7 bases between. The CDR3 is 13 amino acids. From germline, CDR1 is GKSSPN and CDR2 SITVG. The CDR3 bases that were read are TGTGCCTGGAGCCCGACAAACTATGCTGAGCAGTTC. It codes for CAWSPTNYAEQF. The full CDR3 is CAWSPTNYAEQFF.

As regards this clone: Genes and germline come from the mouse. Read coverage stops 1 residue before the CDR3 terminus; the germline J gene supplies the remainder. This chain connects TRBV16 to TRBJ1-1; tentative D call: TRBD1 (5 bases). Germline V gene sequence: CDR1 SGHSA, CDR2 FRNQAP. This CDR3 contains 15 residues. V lost 5 bases and J 4 bases, leaving 17 bases between the germline ends. Here the CDR3 reads CASSVGTRVGTEVFF. The sequenced part of the CDR3 DNA is TGTGCAAGCAGCGTCGGGACTAGGGTGGGCACAGAAGTCTTC.

In its sample, this clone was seen once. Gene names and germline refer to mouse. The read is 1 residue too short to cover the CDR3 end, so that end is filled in from the germline J gene. V and J are TRBV13-2 and TRBJ2-3; D unclear. The CDR3 has 12 amino acids. Trimming left V 1 base short and J 3 bases short, with 3 bases between. In germline, CDR1 is NNHNN, CDR2 SYGAGS (reference sequence). The sequenced part of the CDR3 DNA is TGTGCCAGCGGTGATACGGCAGAAACGCTGTAT. Amino acid sequence: CASGDTAETLY. The CDR3, in full, reads CASGDTAETLYF.

Note on this clone: Mouse gene names and germline throughout. The CDR3 end lies 1 residue beyond the end of the read and is filled in from the germline J gene. The V call is TRBV19, the J call TRBJ2-5; 8 positions match TRBD1. Unmatched junction bases numbered 7, after V lost 5 bases and J lost 8 bases. The CDR3 is 13 amino acids. Germline assignment: CDR1 FNHDT and CDR2 SITEND (reference sequence). The CDR3 bases that were read are TGTGCCAGCAGCCCAGGGGGCGCAGGCACCCAGTAC. Amino acid sequence: CASSPGGAGTQY. The whole CDR3 region reads CASSPGGAGTQYF.

This clone was counted between two and nine times. Gene names denote mouse genes. The read stops 1 residue short of the end of the CDR3; the missing end is completed from the germline J gene. The chain combines TRBV1 with TRBJ2-1; no clear D. Trimming removed 0 bases at V and 6 bases at J, with 6 bases between. CDR3 length: 13 residues. Germline V gene data show CDR1 as NSQYPW and CDR2 as LRSPGD (reference sequence). The CDR3 is CTCSADTGAEQFF. CDR3 DNA (partial): TGCACCTGCAGTGCAGATACGGGTGCTGAGCAGTTC. Full variable domain (remainder filled in from reference TRBV1 and TRBJ2-1): VTLLEQNPRWRLVPRGQAVNLRCILKNSQYPWMSWYQQDLQKQLQWLFTLRSPGDKEVKSLPGADYLATRVTDTELRLQVANMSQGRTLYCTCSADTGAEQFFGPGTRLTVL.

This clone was observed a few times. The gene names here belong to mouse. The CDR3 extends 1 residue past the end of the read, so its final part is completed from the germline J gene. The chain couples TRBV5 to TRBJ2-7, with 8 bases matching TRBD2. Germline CDR1 LGHNA, CDR2 YNLKQL (reference sequence). This CDR3 contains 15 residues. Losses at the gene ends were 4 bases for V and 4 bases for J; bases not matched to a gene: 9. The chain's CDR3 is CASSPEGLGGYEQYF. CDR3 DNA, as far as it was read: TGTGCCAGCAGCCCAGAAGGGCTGGGGGGTTATGAACAGTAC.

A remark on this clone: Mouse names are used for the genes. The read ends 1 residue before the CDR3 terminus; that terminus is restored from the germline J gene. The chain is built from TRBV14 and TRBJ1-3; no reliable D call. V was clipped by 5 bases and J by 0 bases, with 9 bases between them. Germline-derived CDR1 and CDR2 are SGHDT and FRDEAV. There are 14 residues in the CDR3. The sequenced part of the CDR3 DNA is TGTGCCAGCAGCCGAGGGTATTCTGGAAATACGCTCTAT. The encoded protein is CASSRGYSGNTLY. The whole CDR3 is CASSRGYSGNTLYF.

Turning to this clone: Mouse names are used for the genes. The sequence runs out 1 residue before the end of the CDR3; the remainder is reconstructed from the germline J gene. The chain has TRBV2 and TRBJ2-7; weak D call: TRBD1 (5 bases). CDR3 length: 15 amino acids. V lost 0 bases, J lost 3 bases, and 12 bases lay in between. Germline V gene data show CDR1 as LGHNA and CDR2 as YSYQKL. The CDR3 region is CASSQDLDKYYEQYF. The DNA read from the CDR3 is TGTGCCAGCAGCCAAGACTTGGACAAATACTATGAACAGTAC.

About this clone: Mouse gene names and germline throughout. Read data end 1 residue before the CDR3 end; the end is taken from the germline J gene. The J gene is TRBJ2-7, the V gene TRBV5, with D perhaps TRBD1 (5 bases). Trimming shortened V by 3 bases and J by 3 bases, and 6 bases separated the two germline ends. The CDR3 contains 12 residues. Germline assignment: CDR1 LGHNA and CDR2 YNLKQL (reference sequence). CDR3 in amino acids: CASSQTDYEQYF. The covered CDR3 bases are TGTGCCAGCAGCCAGACAGACTATGAACAGTAC.

Worth noting for this clone: Gene labels here are mouse ones. The chain's CDR3 is CASSQGGTLSGNTLYF. The covered CDR3 bases are TGTGCCAGCAGCCAAGGGGGGACACTTTCTGGAAATACGCTCTAT. This chain uses TRBV2 with TRBJ1-3; weak D call: TRBD1 (6 bases). The read terminates 1 residue before the CDR3 end, so the remaining end is supplied by the germline J gene. The germline gives CDR1 LGHNA, CDR2 YSYQKL. There are 16 residues in the CDR3. Trimming pared 1 base from V and 0 bases from J, leaving 10 bases between.

In the case of this clone: Germline and genes: mouse. The read stops 1 residue short of the end of the CDR3; the missing end is completed from the germline J gene. J is TRBJ2-5 and V is TRBV12-2, with 11 positions matching TRBD1. The CDR3 length is 14 residues. Unmatched junction bases numbered 5, after V lost 4 bases and J lost 6 bases. Germline V gene lookup returns CDR1 SGHLS and CDR2 HYDKME. This CDR3 is CASSLGTGGDTQYF. The covered CDR3 bases are TGTGCCAGCTCCCTCGGGACAGGGGGTGACACCCAGTAC. The variable domain in full, completed from reference TRBV12-2 and TRBJ2-5, reads NSGVVQSPRYIIKGKGERSILKCIPISGHLSVAWYQQTQGQELKFFIQHYDKMERDKGNLPSRFSVQQFDDYHSEMNMSALELEDSAVYFCASSLGTGGDTQYFGPGTRLLVL.

With respect to this clone: Germline and genes here are mouse. The read comes to an end 1 residue before the CDR3 does, leaving the germline J gene to fill in the end. This chain links TRBV5 with TRBJ1-1; TRBD1 is a possible D gene (5 bases). With 0 bases removed from V and 6 bases from J, the gap between germline ends came to 8 bases. CDR1 is LGHNA and CDR2 is YNLKQL in the germline V gene (reference sequence). This CDR3 region has 13 residues. CDR3 residues: CASSQEGGAEVFF. The CDR3 DNA, read in part, is TGTGCCAGCAGCCAAGAGGGGGGGGCAGAAGTCTTC.

A word on this clone: Gene names refer to mouse genes. The read stops 1 residue short of the end of the CDR3; the missing end is completed from the germline J gene. The genes are TRBV12-2 and TRBJ2-7, with 8 bases fitting TRBD2. CDR1 is SGHLS, CDR2 HYDKME, per germline. The junction had 4 bases not matched to a gene; V was cut back by 1 base and J by 0 bases. The CDR3 is 15 amino acids. CDR3 DNA (partial): TGTGCCAGCTCTCTTGGGGGGGGGAGCTCCTATGAACAGTAC. This sequence encodes CASSLGGGSSYEQY. The CDR3 in full is CASSLGGGSSYEQYF. Looking up the rest from reference TRBV12-2 and TRBJ2-7 gives the full variable domain: NSGVVQSPRYIIKGKGERSILKCIPISGHLSVAWYQQTQGQELKFFIQHYDKMERDKGNLPSRFSVQQFDDYHSEMNMSALELEDSAVYFCASSLGGGSSYEQYFGPGTRLTVL.